This entry describes one T cell receptor beta chain. What it binds is unknown. Assay used: immunoSEQ multiplex PCR; TCRdb lists only in-frame clones, some missing. Of about 78,000 clones listed, approximately 84% are singletons. V lost 4 bases and J lost 6, with 15 bases in between. Germline V gives CDR1 KGHSH, CDR2 LQKENI. The CDR3 contains 14 residues. This sample is drawn from a study of OX40 agonist ivuxolimab in advanced cancers. Study-wide results and limits: People who partly responded at 0.1-3.0 mg/kg had some of the least clonal expansion seen.

The specimen comprised CD4+ or CD8+ T cells sorted from blood, sampled in a trial of the OX40 agonist ivuxolimab. V usage is TRBV18 and J usage is TRBJ1-1, with a possible D match to TRBD1 (5 bases). The origin of this receptor is an adult with an advanced solid tumor such as melanoma, head and neck, liver or kidney cancer. The chain's CDR3 is CASSQPSQGAEAFF. Here the CDR3 DNA reads TGTGCCAGCTCACAACCAAGCCAGGGCGCTGAAGCTTTCTTT.